This paragraph reports one T cell receptor beta chain. The sample is drawn from a study of blood T cell repertoires in COVID-19. Produced via immunoSEQ multiplex PCR; TCRdb's table is partial and in-frame only. The table includes roughly 61,000 clones, over 70% detected once. The CDR3 is made up of 17 amino acids. The germline V gene encodes CDR1 GTSNPN and CDR2 SVGIG (reference sequence). The ends were cut back, 4 bases at V and 0 bases at J, with 19 bases in the middle. The J gene is TRBJ1-5, the V gene TRBV30; a possible D gene is TRBD1 (5 bases). The sequence came from a woman between 65 and 79 years old with acute or convalescent COVID-19. The sequencing sample was made of peripheral blood. The CDR3 nucleotides are TGTGCCTGGACTGGAACAGGCCGGAAGTATAGCAATCAGCCCCAGCATTTT. Translation: CAWTGTGRKYSNQPQHF.